This TCR beta chain stems from a study of T cells after yellow fever vaccination (dated by TCRdb to between 2018 and 2020). The study in broad terms: The SMART-Seq v4 Ultra Low Input RNA kit was used to prepare libraries from fractions with low cell numbers. To follow T-cell clones before and after both primary and booster YFV17D yellow fever vaccination, bulk TCR alpha and beta repertoires underwent longitudinal sequencing. Two healthy male donors made up the cohort, one aged 18 to 30 years and the other aged 30 to 40 years. Blood was drawn at multiple timepoints before and after primary and secondary immunization, with bulk PBMC replicates and cell subsets isolated.

CDR1 and CDR2 are read off the germline V gene as KGHDR and SFDVKD. V lost 2 bases and J lost 1 base; the stretch between them is 9 bases long. Including the terminal cysteine and phenylalanine, the CDR3 comprises 15 residues. The entry retains the CDR3 DNA only, 45 bases that are in frame from base 1. The treatment or condition label of this sample denotes: live attenuated yellow fever vaccine strain. At each blood-draw timepoint, two biological replicates of bulk PBMCs were collected. PBMCs were isolated from peripheral blood using a standard Ficoll-Paque protocol. TriZol was used to extract RNA from bulk PBMCs, from CD4 and CD8 fractions, and from dextramer-positive and dextramer-negative fractions. This clonotype came up a few times. Its cognate antigen has yet to be identified. No per-base quality is available; no much larger clone lies one base away. The data were produced on an Illumina NovaSeq 6000. TCR cDNA was made using 5'RACE template switching, a step that added a universal primer site and unique molecular identifiers. cDNA synthesis was primed from both the TCR alpha and TCR beta constant segments. Two PCR steps were used to amplify libraries, with sample barcodes and sequencing adapters being added in the second step. Sequencing of libraries was done on Illumina HiSeq 2500 (2x100 bp) or NovaSeq (2x150 bp). In the source study's methods: MIGEC was used to demultiplex reads and collapse the reads into UMI consensus sequences, and MiXCR was used for V(D)J alignment. Clonotypes responding to the vaccine were identified with edgeR on replicate PBMC samples, with the criteria of FDR below 0.01 and a log2 fold change above 5 up to day 15. Each bulk clonotype was labeled CD4 or CD8 based on which sequenced repertoire, CD4 or CD8, contained the clonotype at higher abundance. TCRdb reprocessing: public reads trimmed at Q25 with fastp, clones called with MiXCR, in-frame beta chains kept. Records with the same CDR3 protein are collapsed into one entry carrying the most frequent genes and DNA. V and J calls and clone size were set by TCRdb, not the authors. The sample profile shows 250,000 to 350,000 distinct CDR3 sequences; around 4.5% of them were found once. The leading ten clones occupy less than 20% of the sample.

Broader findings and caveats from the paper: FACS-sorted repertoires could contain abundant contaminating clonotypes from the bulk population, so computational filtering was required. The secondary T-cell response was weaker than the primary response but faster, peaking on day 5 instead of day 15. Only a couple of donors were included in the study, so the extent to which the findings can be generalized is limited. Most clones expanded after primary vaccination were re-detected after the booster (about 96% of CD4 and around 86% of CD8), suggesting broad memory maintenance. A small fraction of clonotypes showed up in both the CD4 and CD8 compartments, probably as a result of convergent recombination.

Sequencing was performed on PBMCs, taken 15 days after the yellow fever booster vaccination. The chain couples TRBV24-1 to TRBJ2-3; the D gene is perhaps TRBD1 or TRBD2, each of them matching over 6 bases. This sequence was found in a man between 18 and 29 years old who received the YFV17D yellow fever vaccine. For the CDR3, the sequence is CATSDSRGGTDTQYF. The DNA sequence follows: TGTGCCACCAGTGATTCTAGGGGGGGCACAGATACGCAGTATTTT.